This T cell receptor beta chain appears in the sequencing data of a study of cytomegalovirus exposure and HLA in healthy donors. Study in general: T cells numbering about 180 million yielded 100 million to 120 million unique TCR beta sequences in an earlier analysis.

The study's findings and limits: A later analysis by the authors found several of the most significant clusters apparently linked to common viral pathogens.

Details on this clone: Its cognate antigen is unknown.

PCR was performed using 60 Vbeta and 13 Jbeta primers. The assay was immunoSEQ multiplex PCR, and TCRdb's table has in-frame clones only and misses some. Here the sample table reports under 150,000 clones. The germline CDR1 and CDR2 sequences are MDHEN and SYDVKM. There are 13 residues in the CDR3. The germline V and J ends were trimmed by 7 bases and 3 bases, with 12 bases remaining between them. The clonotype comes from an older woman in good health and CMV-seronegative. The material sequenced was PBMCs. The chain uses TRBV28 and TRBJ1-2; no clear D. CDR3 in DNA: TGTGCCAGCACCCACCAGTTGGACTATGGCTACACCTTC. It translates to CASTHQLDYGYTF.